Following are 29 T cell receptor beta chains from one sample sequenced in a study of memory CD4+ T cells and cytomegalovirus serostatus. The method was immunoSEQ multiplex PCR; TCRdb's version includes in-frame clones alone and lacks a portion of them. The sample comprises roughly 86,000 clones, 75% to 85% of which are singletons, and approximately 4% rests with the top ten. The sort gate was single viable CD3+CD4+CD8-CD45RO+ cells for memory CD4+ T cells. The sample was memory CD4+ T cells from blood. The receptors derive from an adult in good health and CMV-seropositive.

This chain uses TRBV5-6 with TRBJ1-2, with 7 bases that match TRBD1. CDR1 SGHDT and CDR2 YYEEEE come from the germline V gene. There are 13 residues in the CDR3. The V gene end was trimmed by 5 bases and the J gene end by 2 bases; junction bases not matched to a gene: 3. Written as DNA, the CDR3 is TGTGCCAGCAGTATACAGGGGAACTATGGCTACACCTTC. As protein: CASSIQGNYGYTF.

The chain recombines TRBV6-5 with TRBJ2-7; 7 bases fit TRBD1. Germline CDR1 is MNHEY and CDR2 is SVGAGI. This CDR3 comprises 15 residues. V lost 5 bases and J lost 0; bases outside the gene matches: 7. The DNA for the CDR3 is TGTGCCAGCAGTCCGACAGGGATTAGCTCCTACGAGCAGTACTTC. Translation: CASSPTGISSYEQYF.

This clone has more than one count but fewer than ten. The genes are TRBV28 and TRBJ1-4; D gene uncertain. CDR1 is MDHEN and CDR2 is SYDVKM in the germline V gene. CDR3 length: 14 residues. With 2 bases removed from V and 2 bases from J, the gap between germline ends came to 6 bases. CDR3 sequence reads: CASSLQATNEKLFF. CDR3 nucleotide sequence: TGTGCCAGCAGTTTACAGGCCACTAATGAAAAACTGTTTTTT. Supplemented by reference TRBV28 and TRBJ1-4, the full variable domain reads DVKVTQSSRYLVKRTGEKVFLECVQDMDHENMFWYRQDPGLGLRLIYFSYDVKMKEKGDIPEGYSVSREKKERFSLILESASTNQTSMYLCASSLQATNEKLFFGSGTQLSVL.

The chain carries TRBV28 and TRBJ1-2, with 8 bases fitting TRBD1. The V gene end was trimmed by 6 bases and the J gene end by 6 bases; junction bases not matched to a gene: 12. This CDR3 has 15 amino acids. In germline, CDR1 is MDHEN, CDR2 SYDVKM. CDR3 residues: CASSLSGGEEDGYTF. For the CDR3, the DNA is TGTGCCAGCAGCCTTTCAGGGGGCGAGGAGGATGGCTACACCTTC.

DNA for the CDR3: TGTGCCAGCAGCTTAGTCCCCCGGGAGAAAGAAGAGCAGTTCTTC. The encoded protein is CASSLVPREKEEQFF. V usage is TRBV7-8 and J usage is TRBJ2-1; weak D call: TRBD2 (6 bases). There are 15 residues in the CDR3. The germline CDR1 and CDR2 sequences are SGHVS and FQNEAQ. Trimming took 1 base from V and 10 from J, leaving 17 bases between them.

The chain joins TRBV5-4 to TRBJ2-5; 8 nucleotides agree with TRBD1. Germline V gene lookup returns CDR1 SGHNT and CDR2 YYREEE (reference sequence). Trimming at V came to 0 bases and at J to 7 bases, leaving 8 bases not matched to a gene. The CDR3 is made up of 15 amino acids. Here the CDR3 reads CASSLAQGALGTQYF. The CDR3 DNA sequence: TGTGCCAGCAGCTTGGCCCAGGGGGCGCTGGGGACCCAGTACTTC.

The chain joins TRBV6-5 to TRBJ2-7, with D tentatively TRBD2 (6 bases). The germline V gene encodes CDR1 MNHEY and CDR2 SVGAGI. This CDR3 is built from 14 residues. Trimming removed 6 bases at V and 0 bases at J, with 12 bases between. The CDR3 sequence is CASSVSGNSYEQYF. CDR3 nucleotide sequence: TGTGCCAGCAGCGTTAGCGGAAACTCCTACGAGCAGTACTTC.

This sequence joins TRBV5-1 and TRBJ2-7, with D possibly being TRBD1 (5 bases). Germline CDR1 is SGHRS and CDR2 is YFSETQ. V lost 0 bases to trimming and J lost 2 bases, with 12 bases between them. The CDR3 sequence is 15 residues long. The CDR3 reads CASSLGQGRAYEQYF. CDR3 DNA: TGCGCCAGCAGCTTGGGCCAGGGAAGGGCCTACGAGCAGTACTTC.

V and J are TRBV5-1 and TRBJ2-7, with D possibly matching TRBD2 (6 bases). V shed 3 bases and J shed 2 bases, with 18 bases lying between them. Germline V CDR1 and CDR2: SGHRS, YFSETQ. The CDR3 loop spans 16 amino acids. In DNA form, the CDR3 reads TGCGCCAGCAGCTCTCAATCTAGCGACAAACCCTACGAGCAGTACTTC. Its translation is CASSSQSSDKPYEQYF.

The chain joins TRBV5-1 to TRBJ2-2, with 14 bases fitting TRBD2. V was pared by 3 bases and J by 7 bases, with 8 bases of the junction left unmatched. Germline V CDR1 and CDR2: SGHRS, YFSETQ. The CDR3 is 17 residues long. CDR3 amino acids: CASSYSGTSGRVGELFF. In DNA, the CDR3 is TGCGCCAGCAGCTACTCCGGGACTAGCGGGAGAGTCGGGGAGCTGTTTTTT.

The chain combines TRBV5-1 with TRBJ2-2; 9 bases line up with TRBD2. The V gene's germline CDR1 is SGHRS and CDR2 YFSETQ. V lost 0 bases and J lost 6; bases outside the gene matches: 9. The CDR3 contains 17 residues. The CDR3 loop reads CASSLASDSGSAGELFF. The CDR3 DNA reads as TGCGCCAGCAGCTTGGCCTCTGATAGCGGGAGCGCCGGGGAGCTGTTTTTT.

The genes are TRBV6-5 and TRBJ2-7, with 7 nucleotides matching TRBD1. Germline-derived CDR1 and CDR2 are MNHEY and SVGAGI. This CDR3 spans 15 amino acids. Trimming at V came to 6 bases and at J to 1 base, leaving 9 bases not matched to a gene. The DNA of the CDR3 is TGTGCCAGCAGCTACAGACAGGGTGGATCCTACGAGCAGTACTTC. This gives the protein CASSYRQGGSYEQYF.

The chain couples TRBV27 to TRBJ2-7; 7 bases line up with TRBD2. The ends lost 10 bases at V and 5 bases at J; junction bases unmatched: 14. Per the germline V gene, CDR1 is MNHEY and CDR2 is SMNVEV (reference sequence). The CDR3 has 14 amino acids. DNA of the CDR3: TGTGCCACCATGATGGCGGGAGAGGTAAACGAGCAGTACTTC. As protein: CATMMAGEVNEQYF.

V and J are TRBV7-2 and TRBJ2-5, with a possible D match to TRBD1 (6 bases). V lost 1 base and J lost 1, with 10 bases in between. The CDR3 is made up of 15 amino acids. CDR1 and CDR2 from the germline V gene are SGHTA and FQGNSA. CDR3 amino acids: CASSLGTASQETQYF. The CDR3 DNA is TGTGCCAGCAGCTTAGGGACAGCCAGCCAAGAGACCCAGTACTTC.

The chain carries TRBV6-5 and TRBJ2-5, with D unresolved. The V end lost 8 bases, the J end lost 2 bases, and 12 bases lay between the germline ends. The CDR3 runs to 13 residues. The germline CDR1 and CDR2 sequences are MNHEY and SVGAGI. For the CDR3, the DNA is TGTGCCAGCCAAGCCGGAAATCAAGAGACCCAGTACTTC. It encodes CASQAGNQETQYF.

The chain recombines TRBV2 with TRBJ2-5; 9 bases fit TRBD2. The trim removed 3 bases at V and 4 bases at J, leaving 6 bases unmatched. CDR1 SNHLY and CDR2 FYNNEI come from the germline V gene. The CDR3 runs 15 residues. CDR3 in DNA: TGTGCCAGCAGTGATCGGAGCGGGAGGCTAGAGACCCAGTACTTC. This sequence encodes CASSDRSGRLETQYF.

The table lists this clone with a few counts. The chain carries TRBV5-1 and TRBJ2-1; 7 positions match TRBD2. In germline, CDR1 is SGHRS, CDR2 YFSETQ. The V and J ends lost 0 bases and 8 bases, in that order; junction bases with no gene match: 8. The CDR3 has 15 amino acids. CDR3 in amino acids: CASSLAQVAGDEQFF. The CDR3 DNA follows: TGCGCCAGCAGCTTGGCGCAGGTTGCGGGGGATGAGCAGTTCTTC.

The chain couples TRBV6-1 to TRBJ2-7; 8 bases match TRBD1. This CDR3 is 15 amino acids long. V lost 1 base and J lost 3; bases outside the gene matches: 5. Germline V gene lookup returns CDR1 MNHNS and CDR2 SASEGT. This CDR3 reads CASSEGGQAFYEQYF. The CDR3 DNA reads TGTGCCAGCAGTGAAGGGGGACAGGCTTTCTACGAGCAGTACTTC.

Notes on this clone: The junction differs from germline at one of its ends, possibly a read error. The genes are TRBV7-7 and TRBJ2-5, with TRBD2 matching over 7 bases. This CDR3 has 12 residues. The germline CDR1 and CDR2 sequences are SSHAT and FNYEAQ (reference sequence). CDR3: CASSPSGETQYF. CDR3 DNA sequence: TGTGCTAGCAGCCCTAGCGGCGAGACCCAGTACTTC.

The chain employs TRBV19 and TRBJ2-5; D not certain. Germline CDR1 reads LNHDA; CDR2 reads SQIVND (reference sequence). The CDR3 covers 14 residues. V was shortened by 5 bases and J by 1 base, with 11 bases between the two germline ends. The CDR3 nucleotides read TGTGCCAGTAGTGAAGACATATTCCAAGAGACCCAGTACTTC. Its protein product is CASSEDIFQETQYF.

The V and J genes are TRBV28 and TRBJ2-5, with 11 bases lining up with TRBD2. The germline V gene has CDR1 MDHEN and CDR2 SYDVKM. The length of the CDR3 is 14 residues. The V segment lost 2 bases and the J segment 10 bases; nucleotides outside the gene matches: 6. The CDR3: CASSLGTSGSGQYF. The CDR3 region has the DNA TGTGCCAGCAGTTTAGGGACTAGCGGCTCGGGCCAGTACTTC. Together with reference TRBV28 and TRBJ2-5, the CDR3 gives the full variable domain: DVKVTQSSRYLVKRTGEKVFLECVQDMDHENMFWYRQDPGLGLRLIYFSYDVKMKEKGDIPEGYSVSREKKERFSLILESASTNQTSMYLCASSLGTSGSGQYFGPGTRLLVL.

The chain joins TRBV7-9 to TRBJ2-2, with D perhaps TRBD2 (5 bases). V was cut by 2 bases and J by 6 bases, with 10 bases left in between. Germline lookup yields CDR1 SEHNR and CDR2 FQNEAQ (reference sequence). The CDR3 sequence is 14 residues long. CDR3 sequence (DNA): TGTGCCAGCAGCTTAACAGAGGGTTCCGGGGAGCTGTTTTTT. Translating gives CASSLTEGSGELFF.

The chain has TRBV27 and TRBJ2-5; weak D call: TRBD1 (5 bases). CDR3 length equals 16 residues. CDR1 and CDR2 (germline): MNHEY, SMNVEV (reference sequence). With 5 bases removed from V and 2 bases from J, the gap between germline ends came to 18 bases. CDR3 sequence reads: CASSPQTARGQETQYF. Written as DNA, the CDR3 is TGTGCCAGCAGTCCCCAAACGGCAAGGGGTCAAGAGACCCAGTACTTC.

V and J are TRBV19 and TRBJ2-1, with 8 nucleotides matching TRBD2. The CDR3 length is 16 residues. Germline V gene lookup returns CDR1 LNHDA and CDR2 SQIVND (reference sequence). V lost 6 bases and J lost 1; bases outside the gene matches: 8. The CDR3 DNA sequence: TGTGCCAGTAGGACGAAACTAGCGGCATCCTACAATGAGCAGTTCTTC. Protein sequence: CASRTKLAASYNEQFF.

This clone was seen more than once but under ten times. The rearrangement links TRBV14 to TRBJ2-1; 8 bases are a match to TRBD2. The CDR3 contains 15 residues. Unmatched junction bases numbered 6, after V lost 0 bases and J lost 8 bases. CDR1 SGHDN and CDR2 FVKESK come from the germline V gene. CDR3 in DNA: TGTGCCAGCAGCCAAGATGGGACTAGGGGTGATGAGCAGTTCTTC. Translated: CASSQDGTRGDEQFF.

V gene TRBV11-1 combines with J gene TRBJ2-7; 9 bases agree with TRBD1. The CDR3 is 15 residues long. Germline lookup yields CDR1 SGHAT and CDR2 FQDESV (reference sequence). Losses at the gene ends were 5 bases for V and 3 bases for J; bases not matched to a gene: 8. The CDR3, as DNA: TGTGCCAGCAGCCTAAATCCGGGACAGGGCTACGAGCAGTACTTC. This translates into CASSLNPGQGYEQYF.

The chain has TRBV7-3 and TRBJ2-6, with 7 bases aligning to TRBD1. The trim removed 5 bases at V and 4 bases at J, leaving 14 bases unmatched. There are 18 residues in the CDR3. Germline-derived CDR1 and CDR2 are SGHTA and FQGTGA. The CDR3 is CASSPVQDPRGGANVLTF. DNA for the CDR3: TGTGCCAGCAGCCCCGTACAGGACCCCAGGGGGGGGGCCAACGTCCTGACTTTC.

V and J are TRBV28 and TRBJ1-1; D call uncertain. Trimming took off 4 bases at V and 0 bases at J, with 6 bases between the two ends. Germline V gives CDR1 MDHEN, CDR2 SYDVKM. This CDR3 is built from 13 residues. The CDR3 sequence is CASSSGVNTEAFF. CDR3 nucleotides: TGTGCCAGCAGTTCCGGAGTGAACACTGAAGCTTTCTTT. Full variable domain (outside the CDR3, taken from reference TRBV28 and TRBJ1-1): DVKVTQSSRYLVKRTGEKVFLECVQDMDHENMFWYRQDPGLGLRLIYFSYDVKMKEKGDIPEGYSVSREKKERFSLILESASTNQTSMYLCASSSGVNTEAFFGQGTRLTVV.

V usage is TRBV2 and J usage is TRBJ2-7; 11 bases are shared with TRBD2. Per the germline V gene, CDR1 is SNHLY and CDR2 is FYNNEI. CDR3 length: 16 amino acids. V was pared by 8 bases and J by 4 bases, with 13 bases of the junction left unmatched. In DNA, the CDR3 is TGTGCCAGCCAGGCCTCGACTAGCGGGAACTCTTACGAGCAGTACTTC. Its translation: CASQASTSGNSYEQYF. The full variable domain, with the rest looked up from reference TRBV2 and TRBJ2-7, is EPEVTQTPSHQVTQMGQEVILRCVPISNHLYFYWYRQILGQKVEFLVSFYNNEISEKSEIFDDQFSVERPDGSNFTLKIRSTKLEDSAMYFCASQASTSGNSYEQYFGPGTRLTVT.